These 23 T cell receptor beta chains came from one sample sequenced in a study of beta chain features in type 1 diabetes. No antigen has been identified for these receptors. Findings and limits, study-wide: TCRB CDR3s from Type 1 diabetes patients were moderately but significantly shorter in all four CD4+ subsets.

Since all of the isolated RNA was reverse transcribed, expressed TCRB transcripts were what got sequenced. This table comes from immunoSEQ multiplex PCR, and its TCRdb copy is limited to in-frame clones, with some not included. The sample includes hundreds of thousands of clones, roughly 12% of them seen just once. The sample taken for sequencing was naive CD4+ T cells from blood. The receptors were gathered from a woman younger than 35 with type 1 diabetes.

This clone was seen a handful of times. This sequence joins TRBV10-3 and TRBJ2-7; D is perhaps TRBD2 (6 bases). V was shortened by 6 bases and J by 4 bases, with 19 bases between the two germline ends. Germline assignment: CDR1 ENHRY and CDR2 SYGVKD. The CDR3 covers 15 residues. The CDR3 here is CAIRGGGNAYYEQYF. The CDR3 DNA reads TGTGCCATCAGGGGAGGCGGGAACGCGTATTACGAGCAGTACTTC.

This CDR3 is CSVEEVQVDSPLHF. DNA of the CDR3: TGCAGCGTTGAAGAGGTACAGGTGGACTCACCCCTCCACTTT. The chain joins TRBV29-1 to TRBJ1-6; the D gene is possibly TRBD1 (5 bases). The germline gives CDR1 SQVTM, CDR2 ANQGSEA. This CDR3 has 14 amino acids. Trimming took off 0 bases at V and 10 bases at J, with 13 bases between the two ends.

This clone was detected only a few times. The chain has TRBV30 and TRBJ1-4; D uncertain. Germline-derived CDR1 and CDR2 are GTSNPN and SVGIG (reference sequence). The CDR3 is 12 amino acids. V shed 1 base and J shed 6 bases, with 6 bases lying between them. In nucleotides, the CDR3 is TGTGCCTGGAGTGAGTTAGATGAAAAACTGTTTTTT. Protein: CAWSELDEKLFF.

This chain connects TRBV7-2 to TRBJ1-1; 7 nucleotides agree with TRBD1. V lost 7 bases and J lost 4; bases outside the gene matches: 12. CDR3 size: 15 residues. The germline V gene encodes CDR1 SGHTA and CDR2 FQGNSA. The CDR3 sequence is CASTQLTGMGTEAFF. The CDR3 coding sequence is TGTGCCAGCACCCAGTTGACAGGGATGGGCACTGAAGCTTTCTTT.

The CDR3 DNA is TGCAGCGTTGTACTAGCGACAGAGACCCAGTACTTC. Translation: CSVVLATETQYF. This sequence joins TRBV29-1 and TRBJ2-5; TRBD2 matches 7 bases. The CDR3 runs to 12 residues. The V segment lost 4 bases and the J segment 4 bases; nucleotides outside the gene matches: 3. Germline V gene lookup returns CDR1 SQVTM and CDR2 ANQGSEA.

This clone turned up a few times. DNA of the CDR3: TGCGCCAGCAGCTGGGACAGGGAAGGGAATTCACCCCTCCACTTT. Protein: CASSWDREGNSPLHF. The chain carries TRBV4-3 and TRBJ1-6, with TRBD1 identical over 9 bases. Germline loops: CDR1 LGHNA, CDR2 YSLEER. V shed 5 bases and J 7 bases; nucleotides not matched to a gene: 6. There are 15 residues in the CDR3.

The chain has TRBV5-1 and TRBJ2-2; D is unresolved. CDR1 and CDR2 (germline): SGHRS, YFSETQ. The CDR3 runs 14 residues. Trimming shortened V by 1 base and J by 4 bases, and 8 bases separated the two germline ends. For the CDR3, the DNA is TGCGCCAGCAGCTTGCGCAGAATCACCGGGGAGCTGTTTTTT. Translating it yields CASSLRRITGELFF.

V usage is TRBV30 and J usage is TRBJ2-7; possible D gene TRBD2, 5 bases. CDR3 size: 12 residues. Germline V CDR1 and CDR2: GTSNPN, SVGIG (reference sequence). V was trimmed by 0 bases and J by 6 bases, leaving 9 bases between them. The CDR3 sequence: CAWSVAGVEQYF. In DNA, the CDR3 is TGTGCCTGGAGTGTGGCCGGGGTCGAGCAGTACTTC.

The rearrangement joins TRBV19 to TRBJ2-3, with D perhaps matching TRBD2 (6 bases). Trimming pared 5 bases from V and 2 bases from J, leaving 11 bases between. The CDR3 extends over 14 amino acids. The germline CDR1 and CDR2 sequences are LNHDA and SQIVND (reference sequence). Here the CDR3 reads CASSLSDYTDTQYF. The CDR3 DNA is TGTGCCAGTAGTCTTTCGGACTACACAGATACGCAGTATTTT.

The CDR3 region has the DNA TGTGCCAGTATTAACAGGGACACCGGGGAGCTGTTTTTT. It yields the protein CASINRDTGELFF. This sequence joins TRBV19 and TRBJ2-2; a weak D match, TRBD1 (6 bases). The CDR3 is 13 amino acids. Germline V gene data show CDR1 as LNHDA and CDR2 as SQIVND (reference sequence). Trimming took 7 bases from V and 3 from J, leaving 9 bases between them.

V and J are TRBV7-2 and TRBJ2-5; the match to TRBD2 covers 9 bases. Per germline, CDR1 SGHTA and CDR2 FQGNSA. Trimming cost V 5 bases and J 5 bases; bases outside gene matches: 6. The CDR3 covers 14 residues. CDR3 in DNA: TGTGCCAGCAGCCCTGGGACTAGCAAGGAGACCCAGTACTTC. Translation gives CASSPGTSKETQYF.

The rearrangement uses TRBV5-8 and TRBJ2-5; D gene unclear. V was shortened by 4 bases and J by 7 bases, with 14 bases between the two germline ends. The length of the CDR3 is 13 residues. Looked up from germline, CDR1 is SGHTS and CDR2 is YDEGEE. The CDR3 here is CASSGWAETTQYF. The CDR3 bases are TGTGCCAGCAGCGGGTGGGCCGAGACGACCCAGTACTTC.

In this sample, this clone turned up a few times. This sequence joins TRBV4-3 and TRBJ2-1, with TRBD2 matching 11 bases. The germline V gene has CDR1 LGHNA and CDR2 YSLEER. V was clipped by 0 bases and J by 7 bases; unmatched bases: 2. The length of the CDR3 is 15 residues. This CDR3 is CASSQEGLAVNEQFF. Written as DNA, the CDR3 is TGCGCCAGCAGCCAAGAGGGACTAGCGGTTAATGAGCAGTTCTTC.

In this sample, this clone turned up a few times. The rearrangement links TRBV18 to TRBJ2-3, with 8 bases aligning to TRBD2. CDR1 is KGHSH and CDR2 is LQKENI in the germline V gene. CDR3 length equals 14 residues. Trimming removed 4 bases from V and 6 bases from J; junction bases left unmatched: 6. The DNA for the CDR3 is TGTGCCAGCTCACTAGCGGGGTTTGCGGATACGCAGTATTTT. This sequence encodes CASSLAGFADTQYF.

This clone was detected only a few times. The chain couples TRBV28 to TRBJ2-3; possible D gene TRBD2, 7 bases. CDR1 and CDR2 (germline): MDHEN, SYDVKM. Trimming cost V 5 bases and J 3 bases, with 12 bases left between them. The CDR3 has 14 residues. CDR3: CASSRGGVTDTQYF. In DNA, the CDR3 is TGTGCCAGCAGTAGGGGGGGTGTGACAGATACGCAGTATTTT.

This clone was seen a few times. The chain joins TRBV7-2 to TRBJ1-5; D gene unclear. The length of the CDR3 is 14 residues. In germline, CDR1 is SGHTA, CDR2 FQGNSA. Deletions cut 4 bases from V and 3 bases from J, with 10 bases between. CDR3 sequence (DNA): TGTGCCAGCAGCTCCGACACCTACAATCAGCCCCAGCATTTT. It codes for CASSSDTYNQPQHF.

V and J are TRBV7-3 and TRBJ2-3, with 11 bases that match TRBD2. Germline CDR1 reads SGHTA; CDR2 reads FQGTGA. J was trimmed by 2 bases and V by 5 bases; bases with no gene match: 6. The CDR3 loop spans 16 amino acids. DNA of the CDR3: TGTGCCAGCAGCCCCGTAGCGGGAGGGCTCACAGATACGCAGTATTTT. This translates into CASSPVAGGLTDTQYF.

This clone was seen a handful of times. The rearrangement uses TRBV12-5 and TRBJ1-1; maybe TRBD1 (6 bases). Per germline, CDR1 LGHNT and CDR2 FRNRAP. V lost 1 base, J lost 4 bases, and 10 bases lay in between. The CDR3 runs to 14 residues. The CDR3 DNA follows: TGTGCTAGTGGTTTGGCCACAGGGATCACTGAAGCTTTCTTT. Its translation: CASGLATGITEAFF.

CDR3 region: CASSIGSFSHTSYEQYF. The CDR3, as DNA: TGTGCCAGTAGTATAGGATCCTTTTCTCACACCTCCTACGAGCAGTACTTC. V is TRBV19 and J is TRBJ2-7; no definite D call. Trimming removed 1 base at V and 0 bases at J, with 16 bases between. There are 17 residues in the CDR3. The V gene's germline CDR1 is LNHDA and CDR2 SQIVND (reference sequence). The entire variable domain, with the rest obtained from reference TRBV19 and TRBJ2-7, is as follows: DGGITQSPKYLFRKEGQNVTLSCEQNLNHDAMYWYRQDPGQGLRLIYYSQIVNDFQKGDIAEGYSVSREKKESFPLTVTSAQKNPTAFYLCASSIGSFSHTSYEQYFGPGTRLTVT.

This clone was counted between two and nine times. The rearrangement links TRBV19 to TRBJ2-5; 11 bases are a match to TRBD2. CDR3 size: 15 residues. The trim removed 3 bases at V and 3 bases at J, leaving 3 bases unmatched. The V gene's germline CDR1 is LNHDA and CDR2 SQIVND (reference sequence). CDR3 coding DNA: TGTGCCAGTAGTATGATTAGCGGGGGGGAAGAGACCCAGTACTTC. It encodes CASSMISGGEETQYF.

This clone was observed a handful of times. This chain links TRBV7-2 with TRBJ2-3; tentatively, D is TRBD2 (6 bases). The V end lost 5 bases, the J end lost 0 bases, and 12 bases lay between the germline ends. CDR3 length equals 15 residues. Germline V lookup: CDR1 SGHTA, CDR2 FQGNSA. In nucleotides, the CDR3 is TGTGCCAGCAGCACTTTAGCGGATAGCACAGATACGCAGTATTTT. It is translated as CASSTLADSTDTQYF.

This clone came up a few times. The V call is TRBV4-3, the J call TRBJ2-3; 9 bases agree with TRBD2. Trimming cost V 1 base and J 0 bases; bases outside gene matches: 2. CDR1 LGHNA and CDR2 YSLEER come from the germline V gene. The CDR3 length is 16 residues. Here the CDR3 DNA reads TGCGCCAGCAGCCAAGCCACTAGCGGGAGCACAGATACGCAGTATTTT. This translates into CASSQATSGSTDTQYF.

The gene calls are TRBV7-2 and TRBJ2-7, with 7 nucleotides matching TRBD1. The CDR3 totals 19 residues. The ends lost 4 bases at V and 0 bases at J; junction bases unmatched: 18. The germline V gene encodes CDR1 SGHTA and CDR2 FQGNSA. The CDR3 DNA follows: TGTGCCAGCAGCTCCAGTCAGGGGGTCCGCCACACCCGCTCCTACGAGCAGTACTTC. Its translation is CASSSSQGVRHTRSYEQYF.